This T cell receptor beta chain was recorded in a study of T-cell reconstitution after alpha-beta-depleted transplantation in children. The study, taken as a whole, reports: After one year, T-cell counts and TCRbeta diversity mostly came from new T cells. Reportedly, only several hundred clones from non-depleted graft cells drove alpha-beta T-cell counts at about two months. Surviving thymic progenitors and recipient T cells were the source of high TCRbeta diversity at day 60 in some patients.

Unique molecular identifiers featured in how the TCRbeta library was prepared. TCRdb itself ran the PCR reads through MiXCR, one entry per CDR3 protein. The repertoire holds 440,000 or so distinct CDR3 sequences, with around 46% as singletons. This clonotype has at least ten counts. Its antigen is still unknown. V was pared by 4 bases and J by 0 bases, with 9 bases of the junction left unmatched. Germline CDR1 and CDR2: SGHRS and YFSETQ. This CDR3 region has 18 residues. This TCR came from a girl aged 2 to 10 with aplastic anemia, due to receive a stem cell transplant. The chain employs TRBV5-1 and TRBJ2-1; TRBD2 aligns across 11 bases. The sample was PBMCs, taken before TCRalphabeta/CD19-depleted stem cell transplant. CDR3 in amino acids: CASSPGLAAMNSYNEQFF. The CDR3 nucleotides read TGCGCCAGCAGCCCGGGACTAGCGGCAATGAACTCCTACAATGAGCAGTTCTTC.